This T cell receptor (beta chain) was sequenced for a study of CD8+ T cells in alopecia areata. Across the study: Patients remained on tofacitinib for 6 to 18 months and then went 6 months without it.

Germline-derived CDR1 and CDR2 are MNHNY and SVGAGI (reference sequence). The CDR3 has 16 amino acids. V lost 2 bases and J lost 3; bases outside the gene matches: 8. TCR sequencing used cDNA made by reverse transcription of extracted RNA. Profiled with immunoSEQ multiplex PCR; TCRdb holds only in-frame clones, not every one. The data show some 150,000 clones, roughly 66% seen once. The source material was CD8+ T cells sorted from blood, sampled at week 0. The chain uses TRBV6-6 and TRBJ1-1, with 8 bases matching TRBD1. This clonotype was obtained from a human donor with alopecia areata. The CDR3 region is CASSYGETGGDTEAFF. CDR3 nucleotide sequence: TGTGCCAGCAGTTACGGTGAAACAGGGGGGGACACTGAAGCTTTCTTT.